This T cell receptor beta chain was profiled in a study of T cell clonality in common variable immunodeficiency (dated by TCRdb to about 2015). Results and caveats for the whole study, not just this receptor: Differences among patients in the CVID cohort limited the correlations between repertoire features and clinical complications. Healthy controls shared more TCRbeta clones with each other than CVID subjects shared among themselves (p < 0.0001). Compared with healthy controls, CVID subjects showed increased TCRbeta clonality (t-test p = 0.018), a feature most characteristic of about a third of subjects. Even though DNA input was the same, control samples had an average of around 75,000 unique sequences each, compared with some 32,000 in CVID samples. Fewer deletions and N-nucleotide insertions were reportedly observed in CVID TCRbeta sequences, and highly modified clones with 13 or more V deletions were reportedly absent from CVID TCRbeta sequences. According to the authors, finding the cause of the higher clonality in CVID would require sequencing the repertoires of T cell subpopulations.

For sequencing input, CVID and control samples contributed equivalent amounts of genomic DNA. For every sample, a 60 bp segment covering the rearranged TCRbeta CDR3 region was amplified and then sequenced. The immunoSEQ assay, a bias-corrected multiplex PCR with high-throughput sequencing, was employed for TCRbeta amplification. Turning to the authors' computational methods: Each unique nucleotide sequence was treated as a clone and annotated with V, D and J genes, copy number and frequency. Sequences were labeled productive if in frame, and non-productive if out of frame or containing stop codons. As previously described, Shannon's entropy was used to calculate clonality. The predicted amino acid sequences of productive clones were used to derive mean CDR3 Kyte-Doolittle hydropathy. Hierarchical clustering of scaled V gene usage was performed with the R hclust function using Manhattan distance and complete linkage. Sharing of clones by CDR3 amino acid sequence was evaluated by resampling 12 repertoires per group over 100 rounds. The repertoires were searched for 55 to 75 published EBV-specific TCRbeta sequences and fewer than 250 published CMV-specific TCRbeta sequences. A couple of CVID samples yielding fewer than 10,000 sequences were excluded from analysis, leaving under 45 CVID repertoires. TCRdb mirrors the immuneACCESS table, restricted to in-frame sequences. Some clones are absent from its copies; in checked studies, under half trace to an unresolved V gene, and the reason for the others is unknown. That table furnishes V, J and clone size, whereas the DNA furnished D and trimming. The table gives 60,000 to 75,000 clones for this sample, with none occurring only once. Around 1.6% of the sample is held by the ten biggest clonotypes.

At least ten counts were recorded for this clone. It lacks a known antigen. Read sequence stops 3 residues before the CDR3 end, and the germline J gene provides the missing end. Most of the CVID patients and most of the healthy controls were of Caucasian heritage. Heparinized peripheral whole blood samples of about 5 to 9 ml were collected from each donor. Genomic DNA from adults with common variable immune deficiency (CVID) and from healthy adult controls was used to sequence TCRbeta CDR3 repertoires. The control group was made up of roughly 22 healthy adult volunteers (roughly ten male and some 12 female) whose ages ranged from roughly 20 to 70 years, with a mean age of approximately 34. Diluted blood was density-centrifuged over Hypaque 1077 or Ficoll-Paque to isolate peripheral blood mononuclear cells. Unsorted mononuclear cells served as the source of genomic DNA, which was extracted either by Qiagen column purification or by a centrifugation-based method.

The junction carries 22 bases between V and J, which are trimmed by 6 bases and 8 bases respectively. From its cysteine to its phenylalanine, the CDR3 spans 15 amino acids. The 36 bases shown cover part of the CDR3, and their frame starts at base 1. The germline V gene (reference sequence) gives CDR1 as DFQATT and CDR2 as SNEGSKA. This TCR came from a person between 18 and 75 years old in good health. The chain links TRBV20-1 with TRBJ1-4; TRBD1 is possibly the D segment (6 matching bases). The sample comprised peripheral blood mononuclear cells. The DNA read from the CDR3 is TGCAGTGCCTCAGCCGCGGACAGCATTTCGGAAAAA. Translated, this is CSASAADSISEK. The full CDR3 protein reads CSASAADSISEKLFF.